Following are 24 T cell receptor beta chains from one sample sequenced in a study of blood T cell repertoires in COVID-19. Using immunoSEQ multiplex PCR, the repertoire was profiled, and TCRdb retains in-frame clones only, with some absent. In the table there are 46,000 or so clones, 75% to 90% of which are singletons. Specimen: peripheral blood. The receptors here all came from a man aged 45-65 years with acute or convalescent COVID-19.

This chain connects TRBV6-5 to TRBJ2-5, with D unclear. Germline V gene lookup returns CDR1 MNHEY and CDR2 SVGAGI. This CDR3 has 13 amino acids. With 8 bases removed from V and 1 base from J, the gap between germline ends came to 11 bases. The chain's CDR3 is CASVPGSQETQYF. DNA for the CDR3: TGTGCCAGCGTACCAGGCAGCCAAGAGACCCAGTACTTC.

For the CDR3, the DNA is TGTGCCAGCGGCCAGGGCACTAACTCTGGAAACACCATATATTTT. It translates to CASGQGTNSGNTIYF. The V call is TRBV2, the J call TRBJ1-3, with a tentative D call TRBD1 (5 bases). CDR1 and CDR2 from the germline V gene are SNHLY and FYNNEI. Trimming pared 8 bases from V and 0 bases from J, leaving 14 bases between. CDR3 length: 15 amino acids.

The chain combines TRBV3-1 (or the pseudogene TRBV3-2) with TRBJ2-1; TRBD2 might be the D (5 bases). The germline gives CDR1 LGHDT, CDR2 YNNKEL (reference sequence). The length of the CDR3 is 14 residues. V was cut by 0 bases and J by 9 bases, with 12 bases left in between. Written as DNA, the CDR3 is TGTGCCAGCAGCCAAGATTTAGCCGCGGGTGAGCAGTTCTTC. This sequence encodes CASSQDLAAGEQFF.

The chain couples TRBV29-1 to TRBJ2-3; 9 nucleotides agree with TRBD1. The CDR3 covers 15 residues. Germline CDR1 and CDR2: SQVTM and ANQGSEA. Trimming cost V 8 bases and J 4 bases; bases outside gene matches: 13. For the CDR3, the DNA is TGCAGCACATTGAGGTGGGGACAGGGCGCAGATACGCAGTATTTT. Protein: CSTLRWGQGADTQYF.

The chain links TRBV5-1 to TRBJ2-7; a possible D gene is TRBD2 (6 bases). The CDR3 consists of 12 residues. Deletions cut 0 bases from V and 6 bases from J, with 7 bases between. In germline, CDR1 is SGHRS, CDR2 YFSETQ. DNA of the CDR3: TGCGCCAGCAGCTTGGGGGGAGGCGAGCAGTACTTC. This codes for CASSLGGGEQYF.

This rearrangement joins TRBV3-1 (or the pseudogene TRBV3-2) to TRBJ2-7; possible D gene TRBD2, 6 bases. The CDR3 sequence is 15 residues long. Germline values: CDR1 LGHDT, CDR2 YNNKEL (reference sequence). The V end lost 0 bases, the J end lost 4 bases, and 13 bases lay between the germline ends. CDR3 sequence (DNA): TGTGCCAGCAGCCAAGATCCCAGGAGGGGTTACGAGCAGTACTTC. As protein: CASSQDPRRGYEQYF.

This chain links TRBV10-3 with TRBJ2-1; D perhaps matches TRBD2 (6 bases). CDR3 length: 14 amino acids. Germline assignment: CDR1 ENHRY and CDR2 SYGVKD. The ends were cut back, 0 bases at V and 3 bases at J, with 6 bases in the middle. CDR3 residues: CAISESGGYNEQFF. The CDR3, as DNA: TGTGCCATCAGTGAGTCGGGGGGCTACAATGAGCAGTTCTTC.

The V gene is TRBV5-4, the J gene TRBJ1-1; a weak D match, TRBD1 (5 bases). V was pared by 4 bases and J by 3 bases, with 10 bases between. The CDR3 has 13 residues. The germline V gene has CDR1 SGHNT and CDR2 YYREEE (reference sequence). CDR3 DNA sequence: TGTGCCAGCAGCCCGCAGGGATACACTGAAGCTTTCTTT. Its protein is CASSPQGYTEAFF.

The chain carries TRBV19 and TRBJ1-4; 7 nucleotides align to TRBD1. The CDR3 is made up of 15 amino acids. Losses at the gene ends were 6 bases for V and 3 bases for J; bases not matched to a gene: 7. Looked up from germline, CDR1 is LNHDA and CDR2 is SQIVND (reference sequence). The CDR3 loop reads CASSNRGLANEKLFF. The CDR3 DNA reads TGTGCCAGTAGCAACAGGGGTTTAGCTAATGAAAAACTGTTTTTT.

The gene calls are TRBV28 and TRBJ1-2; no reliable D call. V lost 5 bases and J lost 4, with 11 bases in between. The CDR3 runs to 13 residues. In germline, CDR1 is MDHEN, CDR2 SYDVKM. The CDR3 reads CASSRTGIYGYTF. As DNA, the CDR3 is TGTGCCAGCAGTCGGACGGGGATCTATGGCTACACCTTC.

The chain links TRBV5-1 to TRBJ1-1, with 10 positions matching TRBD1. Germline assignment: CDR1 SGHRS and CDR2 YFSETQ. With 4 bases clipped from V and 11 bases from J, the junction kept 11 bases outside the gene matches. This CDR3 has 14 residues. The CDR3 coding sequence is TGCGCCAGCAGCCCCGGGACAGGGGACCTCGGGGCTTTCTTT. This encodes CASSPGTGDLGAFF.

The J gene is TRBJ1-2, the V gene TRBV7-9, with 8 bases matching TRBD1. In germline, CDR1 is SEHNR, CDR2 FQNEAQ (reference sequence). J lost 0 bases, V lost 1 base, and 1 base had no gene match. This CDR3 is 15 amino acids long. The CDR3 nucleotides are TGTGCCAGCAGCTTAGAACAGGGGGCTAACTATGGCTACACCTTC. Translated, it gives CASSLEQGANYGYTF.

In this sample, this clone turned up once. The gene calls are TRBV15 and TRBJ2-3; 9 bases match TRBD2. Germline V gene sequence: CDR1 LNHNV, CDR2 YYDKDF (reference sequence). CDR3 length: 16 residues. Germline trimming cut 3 bases from V and 2 bases from J; bases unmatched to any gene: 6. CDR3 nucleotides: TGTGCCACCAGCAGGGAGACTAGCGGATACACAGATACGCAGTATTTT. Translated, it gives CATSRETSGYTDTQYF.

For the CDR3, the DNA is TGTGCCAGCAGCCAAGATGTCAGGGCCTTAGGTGAGCAGTACTTC. Its translation: CASSQDVRALGEQYF. This sequence joins TRBV3-1 (or the pseudogene TRBV3-2) and TRBJ2-7; perhaps TRBD1 as D (5 bases). The CDR3 has 15 residues. Trimming removed 0 bases from V and 7 bases from J, with 16 bases in between. Germline V gene sequence: CDR1 LGHDT, CDR2 YNNKEL (reference sequence).

The rearrangement joins TRBV18 to TRBJ1-4, with 8 bases aligning to TRBD1. The CDR3 has 16 residues. CDR1 KGHSH and CDR2 LQKENI come from the germline V gene. V gave up 4 bases and J gave up 3 bases; unmatched junction bases: 7. CDR3 in amino acids: CASSRDRRDSNEKLFF. In nucleotides, the CDR3 is TGTGCCAGCTCACGGGACAGGCGAGACTCTAATGAAAAACTGTTTTTT.

The V gene is TRBV2, the J gene TRBJ1-4, with D unresolved. V lost 7 bases, J lost 5 bases, and 17 bases lay in between. The CDR3 is made up of 15 amino acids. Germline V gene lookup returns CDR1 SNHLY and CDR2 FYNNEI. This CDR3 reads CASTRTGIANEKLFF. As DNA, the CDR3 is TGTGCCAGCACCCGAACGGGAATTGCGAATGAAAAACTGTTTTTT.

This chain uses TRBV5-1 with TRBJ2-2, with 7 bases fitting TRBD1. Germline V gene sequence: CDR1 SGHRS, CDR2 YFSETQ. Trimming removed 0 bases from V and 6 bases from J; junction bases left unmatched: 5. CDR3 length: 15 residues. CDR3 DNA sequence: TGCGCCAGCAGCTTGGGACAGGGAAGGGCCGGGGAGCTGTTTTTT. The encoded protein is CASSLGQGRAGELFF.

The chain carries TRBV9 and TRBJ2-2; D unclear. Per the germline V gene, CDR1 is SGDLS and CDR2 is YYNGEE. The CDR3 consists of 15 residues. V was cut by 0 bases and J by 4 bases, with 10 bases left in between. The CDR3 DNA reads as TGTGCCAGCAGCGTAGTTTCTTACTCCACCGGGGAGCTGTTTTTT. It encodes CASSVVSYSTGELFF.

The chain employs TRBV15 and TRBJ1-2, with 7 nucleotides matching TRBD1. CDR1 LNHNV and CDR2 YYDKDF come from the germline V gene (reference sequence). The trim removed 0 bases at V and 6 bases at J, leaving 13 bases unmatched. The CDR3 has 17 amino acids. The DNA of the CDR3 is TGTGCCACCAGCAGAGATAGAGGGACAGCCGCAAGCCATGGCTACACCTTC. Its protein product is CATSRDRGTAASHGYTF.

V usage is TRBV7-9 and J usage is TRBJ1-1, with no clear D. Germline assignment: CDR1 SEHNR and CDR2 FQNEAQ (reference sequence). The germline V and J ends were trimmed by 2 bases and 0 bases, with 7 bases remaining between them. The CDR3 loop spans 14 amino acids. CDR3 coding DNA: TGTGCCAGCAGCTTAAACGGGATGAACACTGAAGCTTTCTTT. Protein product: CASSLNGMNTEAFF.

J is TRBJ2-5 and V is TRBV25-1, with D perhaps TRBD2 (6 bases). V dropped 8 bases and J dropped 2 bases, with 15 bases sitting between them. This CDR3 comprises 14 residues. Germline lookup yields CDR1 MGHDK and CDR2 SYGVNS. The CDR3 bases are TGTGCCAGCTCCTGGGTAGCGGCACAAGAGACCCAGTACTTC. It encodes CASSWVAAQETQYF.

This chain connects TRBV7-3 to TRBJ2-5, with D maybe TRBD1 (6 bases). Germline lookup yields CDR1 SGHTA and CDR2 FQGTGA. The CDR3 totals 15 residues. The germline V and J ends were trimmed by 1 base and 3 bases, with 12 bases remaining between them. This CDR3 is CASSLSGAGEETQYF. The CDR3 DNA reads TGTGCCAGCAGCTTAAGTGGGGCAGGGGAAGAGACCCAGTACTTC.

The gene calls are TRBV14 and TRBJ2-7, with 8 bases fitting TRBD1. Germline values: CDR1 SGHDN, CDR2 FVKESK. V trimming: 0 bases; J trimming: 4 bases; junction bases outside the gene matches: 11. The CDR3 is 17 amino acids. CDR3 coding DNA: TGTGCCAGCAGCCAAGAGTTTGATAACAGGGGGTCTTACGAGCAGTACTTC. It translates to CASSQEFDNRGSYEQYF.

This chain links TRBV28 with TRBJ1-5; D remains ambiguous. V gave up 2 bases and J gave up 7 bases, with 12 bases separating them. Per the germline V gene, CDR1 is MDHEN and CDR2 is SYDVKM. This CDR3 comprises 14 residues. The CDR3 DNA reads as TGTGCCAGCAGTTTAGTGGGTGCAGGACAGCCCCAGCATTTT. Translated, it gives CASSLVGAGQPQHF.